This TCR beta chain was identified during a study of T cells in Graves' hyperthyroidism and ophthalmopathy. Overall study results and limits: Among clonotypes expanded in thyroid above 0.001, most were also found in blood.

Investigators excluded patients with uncontrolled infection, other autoimmune disease, pregnancy or lactation. Together with thyroid ultrasound, orbital computed tomography, serum thyroxine and TRAb, clinical symptoms were used for diagnoses. For this clonotype: The antigen is unknown.

The CDR3 contains 13 residues. The germline V gene has CDR1 SGDLS and CDR2 YYNGEE. Trimming removed 4 bases from V and 7 bases from J, with 11 bases in between. Amplification of TCR beta CDR3 regions used RNA as the template. First-round RT-PCR of the TCR CDR3 relied on the HTBI primer set. TCRdb re-called the multiplex PCR reads through MiXCR, storing one row per CDR3 protein. The table shows hundreds of thousands of distinct CDR3 sequences, with roughly 37% occurring only once. This clonotype was obtained from a man aged 18 to 30 with Graves' hyperthyroidism. Material for sequencing was blood. The chain couples TRBV9 to TRBJ2-2; D is possibly TRBD2 (5 bases). The CDR3 coding sequence is TGTGCCAGCAGCACAACTAGTTACGGGGAGCTGTTTTTT. This codes for CASSTTSYGELFF.